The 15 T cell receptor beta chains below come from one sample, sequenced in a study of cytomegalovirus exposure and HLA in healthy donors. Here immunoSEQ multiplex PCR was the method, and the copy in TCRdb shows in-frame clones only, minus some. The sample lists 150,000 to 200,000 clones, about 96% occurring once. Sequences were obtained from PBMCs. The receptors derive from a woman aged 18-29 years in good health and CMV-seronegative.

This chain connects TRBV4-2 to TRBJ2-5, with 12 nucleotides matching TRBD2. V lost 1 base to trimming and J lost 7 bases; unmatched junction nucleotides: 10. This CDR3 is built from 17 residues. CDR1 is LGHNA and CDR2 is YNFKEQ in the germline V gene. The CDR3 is CASSQGMASGGAGTQYF. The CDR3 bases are TGTGCCAGCAGCCAAGGAATGGCTAGCGGGGGGGCCGGGACCCAGTACTTC.

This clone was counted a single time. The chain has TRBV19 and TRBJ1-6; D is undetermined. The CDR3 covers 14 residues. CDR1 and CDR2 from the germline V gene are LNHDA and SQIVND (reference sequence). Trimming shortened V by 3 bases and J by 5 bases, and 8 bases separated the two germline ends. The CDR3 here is CASSISSNNSPLHF. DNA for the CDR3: TGTGCCAGTAGTATCTCTAGCAATAATTCACCCCTCCACTTT.

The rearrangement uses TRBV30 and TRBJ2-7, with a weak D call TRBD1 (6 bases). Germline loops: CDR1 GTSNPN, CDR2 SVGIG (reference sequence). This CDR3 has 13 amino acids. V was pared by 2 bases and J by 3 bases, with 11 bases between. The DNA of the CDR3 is TGTGCCTGGAGTACTACGACAGGCTACGAGCAGTACTTC. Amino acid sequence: CAWSTTTGYEQYF.

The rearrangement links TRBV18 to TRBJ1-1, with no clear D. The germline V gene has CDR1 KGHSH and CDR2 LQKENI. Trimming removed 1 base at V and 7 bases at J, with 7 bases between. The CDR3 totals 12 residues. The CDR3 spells CASSPRGYEAFF. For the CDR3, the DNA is TGTGCCAGCTCACCACGAGGGTATGAAGCTTTCTTT.

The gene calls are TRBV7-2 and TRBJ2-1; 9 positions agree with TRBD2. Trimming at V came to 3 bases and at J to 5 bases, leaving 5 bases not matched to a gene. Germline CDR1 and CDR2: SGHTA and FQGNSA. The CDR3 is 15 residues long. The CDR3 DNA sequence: TGTGCCAGCAGCTTGAGCGGGGGGCAAGACAATGAGCAGTTCTTC. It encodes CASSLSGGQDNEQFF.

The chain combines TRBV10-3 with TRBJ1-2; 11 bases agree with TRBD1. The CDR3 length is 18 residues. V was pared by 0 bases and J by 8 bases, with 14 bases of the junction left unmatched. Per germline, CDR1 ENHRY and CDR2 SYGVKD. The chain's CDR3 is CAISESIILDRGLGGYTF. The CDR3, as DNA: TGTGCCATCAGTGAGTCGATAATCCTGGACAGGGGGCTAGGAGGCTACACCTTC.

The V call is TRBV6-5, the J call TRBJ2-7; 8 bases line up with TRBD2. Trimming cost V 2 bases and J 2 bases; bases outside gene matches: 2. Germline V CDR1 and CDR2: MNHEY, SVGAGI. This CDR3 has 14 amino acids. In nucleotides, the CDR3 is TGTGCCAGCAGTTACACGGGGGGGCCCTACGAGCAGTACTTC. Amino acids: CASSYTGGPYEQYF.

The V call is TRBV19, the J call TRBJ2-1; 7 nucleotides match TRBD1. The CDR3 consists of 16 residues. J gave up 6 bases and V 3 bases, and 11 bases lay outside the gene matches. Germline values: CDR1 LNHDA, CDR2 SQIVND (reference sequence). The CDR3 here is CASSMVGTVIRNEQFF. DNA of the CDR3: TGTGCCAGTAGTATGGTCGGGACAGTTATTCGCAATGAGCAGTTCTTC.

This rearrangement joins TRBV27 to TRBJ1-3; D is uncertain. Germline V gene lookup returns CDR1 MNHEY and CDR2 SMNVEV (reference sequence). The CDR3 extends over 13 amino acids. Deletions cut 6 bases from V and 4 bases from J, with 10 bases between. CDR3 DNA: TGTGCCAGCAGAGGCAGCGGCGGAAACACCATATATTTT. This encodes CASRGSGGNTIYF.

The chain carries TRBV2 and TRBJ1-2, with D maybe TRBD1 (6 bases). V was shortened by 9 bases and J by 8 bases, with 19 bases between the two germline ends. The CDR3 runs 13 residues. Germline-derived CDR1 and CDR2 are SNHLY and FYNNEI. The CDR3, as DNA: TGTGCCAGTTACGGGGAGGGTCAGGGGGGCTACACCTTC. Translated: CASYGEGQGGYTF.

The CDR3 sequence: CASSSTGTSGREQYF. The DNA for the CDR3 is TGTGCCAGCAGCTCCACCGGGACTAGCGGTCGGGAGCAGTATTTT. The J gene is TRBJ2-3, the V gene TRBV7-2; TRBD2 matches at 11 bases. V lost 4 bases, J lost 11 bases, and 11 bases stayed unmatched. The germline CDR1 and CDR2 sequences are SGHTA and FQGNSA. The CDR3 runs to 15 residues.

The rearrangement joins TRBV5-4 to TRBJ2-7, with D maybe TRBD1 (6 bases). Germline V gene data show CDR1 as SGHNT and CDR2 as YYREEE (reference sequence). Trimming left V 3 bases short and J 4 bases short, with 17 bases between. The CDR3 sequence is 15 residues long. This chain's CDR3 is CASSSSPGVSYEQYF. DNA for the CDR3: TGTGCCAGCAGCTCCTCACCAGGGGTCTCGTACGAGCAGTACTTC.

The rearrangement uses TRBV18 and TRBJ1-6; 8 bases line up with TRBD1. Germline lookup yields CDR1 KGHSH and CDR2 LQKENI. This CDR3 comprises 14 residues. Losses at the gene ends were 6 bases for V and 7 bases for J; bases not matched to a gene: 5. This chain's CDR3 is CASSSRDRNSPLHF. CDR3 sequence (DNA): TGTGCCAGCTCGTCTAGGGACAGGAATTCACCCCTCCACTTT.

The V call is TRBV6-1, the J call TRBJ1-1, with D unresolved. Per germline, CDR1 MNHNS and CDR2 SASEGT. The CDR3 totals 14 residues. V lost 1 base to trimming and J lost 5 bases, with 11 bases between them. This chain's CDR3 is CASSEDVTRTEAFF. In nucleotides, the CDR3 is TGTGCCAGCAGTGAAGACGTGACCAGGACTGAAGCTTTCTTT.

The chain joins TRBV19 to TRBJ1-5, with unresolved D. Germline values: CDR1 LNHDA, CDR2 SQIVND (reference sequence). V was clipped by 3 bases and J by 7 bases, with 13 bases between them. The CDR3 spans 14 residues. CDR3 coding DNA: TGTGCCAGTAGTATCGGAGGCGCTTCGCAGCCCCAGCATTTT. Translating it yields CASSIGGASQPQHF. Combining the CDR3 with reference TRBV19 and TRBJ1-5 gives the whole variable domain DGGITQSPKYLFRKEGQNVTLSCEQNLNHDAMYWYRQDPGQGLRLIYYSQIVNDFQKGDIAEGYSVSREKKESFPLTVTSAQKNPTAFYLCASSIGGASQPQHFGDGTRLSIL.